This T cell receptor (beta chain) is from a study of cytotoxic CD8 clonotypes in ibrutinib-treated CLL. Study in general: In all, 10 to 11 patients were relapsed/refractory, under 16 were treatment-naive and some 17 were IGHV unmutated. Patients gave response samples after a median around twelve months of treatment, range 6 to 36. Study observations and caveats: Starting clonality was above that of age-matched healthy donors and tracked circulating CD8+ T-cell counts.

Per germline, CDR1 MNHEY and CDR2 SVGAGI. This CDR3 has 14 amino acids. V shed 7 bases, J shed 6 bases, and the junction held 7 bases outside the gene matches. With respect to this clone: Its matching antigen is unknown.

Clones were sequenced by immunoSEQ multiplex PCR, and TCRdb holds only the in-frame ones, with some missing. The sample shows 45,000 or so clones, about 57% of them seen only once. The genes are TRBV6-5 and TRBJ2-1, with 9 nucleotides matching TRBD1. The sample here was PBMCs, taken after 24 months of ibrutinib treatment. The receptor was derived from a human donor with chronic lymphocytic leukemia. The CDR3 DNA is TGTGCCAGCAATAGACAGGGGGTGGGCAATGAGCAGTTCTTC. Its translation is CASNRQGVGNEQFF.